These 27 T cell receptor beta chains came from one sample sequenced in a study of prognosis after radiotherapy for stage I lung cancer. Genomic DNA served as the source from which two-round multiplex PCR generated TCR beta CDR3 amplicons. Primers targeting each individual TRBV and TRBJ gene were applied in first-round PCR. TCRdb re-called the multiplex PCR reads with MiXCR, one entry per CDR3 protein. The sample shows approximately 14,000 distinct CDR3 sequences, roughly 50% of them seen only once. Material: PBMCs, obtained before or after stereotactic body radiation therapy (not recorded which). The source of these receptors is a donor aged 50 or older with non-small cell lung cancer.

By share of the sample, this clonotype is medium-sized. The rearrangement joins TRBV2 to TRBJ2-2; TRBD2 matches at 7 bases. The germline CDR1 and CDR2 sequences are SNHLY and FYNNEI. CDR3 size: 15 residues. Germline trimming cut 4 bases from V and 4 bases from J; bases unmatched to any gene: 6. CDR3 nucleotide sequence: TGTGCCAGCAGTGGAGCGGGACGCGGCACCGGGGAGCTGTTTTTT. Protein: CASSGAGRGTGELFF.

This clonotype was counted at least ten times. V usage is TRBV2 and J usage is TRBJ2-1, with a tentative D call TRBD1 (7 bases). The CDR3 runs 15 residues. In germline, CDR1 is SNHLY, CDR2 FYNNEI. Trimming stripped 4 bases from V and 1 base from J, with 11 bases between. CDR3 sequence: CASSVSGGSYNEQFF. CDR3 in DNA: TGTGCCAGCAGTGTATCAGGGGGGTCCTACAATGAGCAGTTCTTC. Looking up the rest from reference TRBV2 and TRBJ2-1 gives the full variable domain: EPEVTQTPSHQVTQMGQEVILRCVPISNHLYFYWYRQILGQKVEFLVSFYNNEISEKSEIFDDQFSVERPDGSNFTLKIRSTKLEDSAMYFCASSVSGGSYNEQFFGPGTRLTVL.

Comments on this clonotype: An end of the junction differs from the germline gene, which may be a read error. The chain employs TRBV24-1 and TRBJ2-3; D unresolved. The CDR3 consists of 15 residues. Germline V gene data show CDR1 as KGHDR and CDR2 as SFDVKD. The CDR3: CSTRGRVGLSDTQYF. In DNA, the CDR3 is TGTTCCACCAGAGGTAGGGTTGGGCTATCCGATACGCAGTATTTT.

The chain combines TRBV3-1 with TRBJ2-2; D gene uncertain. The CDR3 totals 14 residues. Germline V gene data show CDR1 as LGHDT and CDR2 as YNNKEL (reference sequence). Trimming removed 1 base from V and 5 bases from J, with 8 bases in between. CDR3 in DNA: TGTGCCAGCAGCCAAGGAGCTGGGACCGGGGAGCTGTTTTTT. This codes for CASSQGAGTGELFF.

The chain links TRBV7-9 to TRBJ1-6, with 8 bases matching TRBD1. Germline assignment: CDR1 SEHNR and CDR2 FQNEAQ (reference sequence). V lost 5 bases to trimming and J lost 6 bases; unmatched junction nucleotides: 3. This CDR3 has 14 amino acids. Here the CDR3 reads CASSPDRVNSPLHF. In DNA, the CDR3 is TGTGCCAGCAGCCCGGACAGGGTTAATTCACCCCTCCACTTT.

The chain employs TRBV6-2 or TRBV6-3 and TRBJ2-2, with a possible D match to TRBD1 (7 bases). The germline V gene has CDR1 MNHEY and CDR2 SVGEGT. This CDR3 contains 14 residues. The V end was cut by 6 bases, the J end by 7 bases, with 15 bases between. CDR3 amino acids: CASRVGRGVGELFF. CDR3 nucleotides: TGTGCCAGCAGGGTGGGCAGGGGGGTCGGGGAGCTGTTTTTT.

The rearrangement uses TRBV7-2 and TRBJ1-2; 8 nucleotides agree with TRBD1. The CDR3 extends over 15 amino acids. Germline V lookup: CDR1 SGHTA, CDR2 FQGNSA. The V and J ends lost 2 bases and 7 bases, in that order; junction bases with no gene match: 9. CDR3 residues: CASSLTGQGGRGYTF. Written as DNA, the CDR3 is TGTGCCAGCAGCTTAACCGGACAGGGTGGACGTGGCTACACCTTC.

This clonotype was recorded once. The chain combines TRBV29-1 with TRBJ1-1, with D maybe TRBD1 (5 bases). Germline-derived CDR1 and CDR2 are SQVTM and ANQGSEA. The CDR3 runs to 12 residues. Deletions cut 4 bases from V and 0 bases from J, with 6 bases between. CDR3: CSVGGMNTEAFF. The CDR3 coding sequence is TGCAGCGTTGGGGGGATGAACACTGAAGCTTTCTTT.

This clonotype was seen ten or more times. CDR3 sequence (DNA): TGTGCCATCAGTGAGACAGGGACAGGGGACGTCTATGGCTACACCTTC. This translates into CAISETGTGDVYGYTF. The chain recombines TRBV10-3 with TRBJ1-2; TRBD1 matches at 10 bases. Germline CDR1 ENHRY, CDR2 SYGVKD. This CDR3 spans 16 amino acids. V shed 2 bases, J shed 4 bases, and the junction held 7 bases outside the gene matches.

The sample holds one count of this clonotype. The chain combines TRBV9 with TRBJ2-7, with D perhaps matching TRBD2 (5 bases). Trimming stripped 0 bases from V and 2 bases from J, with 9 bases between. The CDR3 is 14 amino acids. CDR1 and CDR2 (germline): SGDLS, YYNGEE. The CDR3 sequence: CASSVGTGTYEQYF. CDR3 in DNA: TGTGCCAGCAGCGTAGGGACGGGAACCTACGAGCAGTACTTC.

Judged by abundance, this clonotype is medium-sized. This rearrangement joins TRBV20-1 to TRBJ2-3; TRBD2 matches at 12 bases. The CDR3 is 17 residues long. J was trimmed by 3 bases and V by 3 bases; bases with no gene match: 10. Germline CDR1 is DFQATT and CDR2 is SNEGSKA (reference sequence). CDR3 residues: CSARPLLAGGSTDTQYF. As DNA, the CDR3 is TGCAGTGCTAGGCCCCTACTAGCGGGGGGTAGTACAGATACGCAGTATTTT.

This clonotype was counted at least ten times. This chain links TRBV3-1 with TRBJ1-2; 10 nucleotides line up with TRBD1. With 4 bases clipped from V and 6 bases from J, the junction kept 11 bases outside the gene matches. CDR3 length: 16 residues. Germline V lookup: CDR1 LGHDT, CDR2 YNNKEL (reference sequence). This CDR3 is CASSLRPADRGDGYTF. The CDR3 coding sequence is TGTGCCAGCAGCCTCCGGCCTGCGGACAGGGGGGATGGCTACACCTTC.

Details on this clonotype: The germline gene is not matched at one end of the junction; a read error may be the cause. The chain links TRBV28 to TRBJ2-7; perhaps TRBD1 as D (5 bases). CDR3 length: 14 amino acids. Looked up from germline, CDR1 is MDHEN and CDR2 is SYDVKM. Here the CDR3 DNA reads TGCTCCAGCAGTTTGACAGTTCGCTCCTACGAGCAGTACTTC. Protein sequence: CSSSLTVRSYEQYF.

This clonotype was recorded at least ten times. The chain is built from TRBV11-2 and TRBJ2-5, with 9 positions matching TRBD2. Per germline, CDR1 SGHAT and CDR2 FQNNGV. The trim removed 3 bases at V and 4 bases at J, leaving 9 bases unmatched. CDR3 length equals 16 residues. CDR3 amino acids: CASSLRLAGRGETQYF. CDR3 nucleotide sequence: TGTGCCAGCAGCTTGCGGCTAGCGGGAAGGGGAGAGACCCAGTACTTC.

The V gene is TRBV2, the J gene TRBJ2-2; weak D call: TRBD2 (6 bases). V was shortened by 4 bases and J by 7 bases, with 16 bases between the two germline ends. This CDR3 comprises 15 residues. Germline CDR1 SNHLY, CDR2 FYNNEI. CDR3 sequence (DNA): TGTGCCAGCAGTGGACTATCGGGAGTGGTCGGGGAGCTGTTTTTT. Its protein is CASSGLSGVVGELFF. The whole variable domain, remainder taken from reference TRBV2 and TRBJ2-2, is EPEVTQTPSHQVTQMGQEVILRCVPISNHLYFYWYRQILGQKVEFLVSFYNNEISEKSEIFDDQFSVERPDGSNFTLKIRSTKLEDSAMYFCASSGLSGVVGELFFGEGSRLTVL.

In regard to this clonotype: A junction end diverges from the germline sequence, so it may reflect a read error. The chain's CDR3 is CSSSTVRGRVPAGYGYTF. The CDR3 nucleotides are TGTTCCAGCAGTACGGTTCGGGGTAGGGTCCCAGCCGGCTATGGCTACACCTTC. V is TRBV6-1 and J is TRBJ1-2; D gene uncertain. Germline V lookup: CDR1 MNHNS, CDR2 SASEGT. This CDR3 spans 18 amino acids.

This chain connects TRBV20-1 to TRBJ2-5, with D possibly TRBD1 on 6 matching bases. Germline V gene sequence: CDR1 DFQATT, CDR2 SNEGSKA (reference sequence). V lost 3 bases and J 5 bases, leaving 13 bases between the germline ends. The CDR3 totals 13 residues. CDR3 in amino acids: CSASFLRGETQYF. CDR3 in DNA: TGCAGTGCTAGTTTCCTAAGGGGGGAGACCCAGTACTTC.

The table lists this clonotype with many counts. The chain uses TRBV18 and TRBJ2-3, with D possibly being TRBD2 (6 bases). The CDR3 spans 17 residues. V lost 0 bases and J lost 2, with 15 bases in between. The V gene's germline CDR1 is KGHSH and CDR2 LQKENI. The CDR3 sequence is CASSPPVGGHLTDTQYF. CDR3 in DNA: TGTGCCAGCTCACCACCGGTCGGAGGGCACCTCACAGATACGCAGTATTTT.

About this clonotype: A read error may explain this, as a much larger clone is one base away. This chain links TRBV28 with TRBJ1-5; no clear D gene. Germline CDR1 and CDR2: MDHEN and SYDVKM. There are 15 residues in the CDR3. In nucleotides, the CDR3 is TGTGCCAGCAGTTTTGGCCGGGCCCCCAATCAGCCCCGGCATTTT. Protein: CASSFGRAPNQPRHF.

This clonotype was seen just once. V usage is TRBV7-9 and J usage is TRBJ1-5; 8 bases match TRBD1. In germline, CDR1 is SEHNR, CDR2 FQNEAQ (reference sequence). The CDR3 totals 16 residues. V lost 5 bases, J lost 3 bases, and 9 bases stayed unmatched. CDR3 sequence: CASSQTGAEINQPQHF. The CDR3 region has the DNA TGTGCCAGCAGCCAGACAGGGGCAGAGATCAATCAGCCCCAGCATTTT.

The CDR3 protein is CASSPLGGGIRTYEQYF. CDR3 DNA sequence: TGTGCCAGCAGCCCTTTAGGTGGCGGGATCAGGACCTACGAGCAGTACTTC. V gene TRBV11-3 combines with J gene TRBJ2-7, with D tentatively TRBD2 (6 bases). The CDR3 has 17 amino acids. V was pared by 5 bases and J by 2 bases, with 22 bases between. CDR1 is SGHNT and CDR2 is YENEEA in the germline V gene.

Turning to this clonotype: It differs at one base from a far larger clone, so likely a read error. The rearrangement joins TRBV7-9 to TRBJ2-7; either TRBD1 or TRBD2 may fit D (6 bases each). The DNA end favors TRBJ2-1, so the J call may be wrong. The CDR3 is 14 residues long. Germline values: CDR1 SEHNR, CDR2 FQNEAQ (reference sequence). For the CDR3, the DNA is TGTGCCAGCAGCTCAGGAGGGGGATACAATCAGCAGTTCTTC. Translation gives CASSSGGGYNQQFF.

This clonotype is labeled medium-sized (0.01 to 0.1%). The CDR3 DNA sequence: TGCGCCAGCAGCTTGGATGGGGGGGGAACCTACACCGGGGAGCTGTTTTTT. It translates to CASSLDGGGTYTGELFF. V and J are TRBV5-1 and TRBJ2-2, with 7 bases lining up with TRBD2. V shed 0 bases and J 3 bases; nucleotides not matched to a gene: 8. The length of the CDR3 is 17 residues. CDR1 and CDR2 from the germline V gene are SGHRS and YFSETQ.

DNA for the CDR3: TGTGCCAGCAGCCAAGACTCGTCGGTGGAGCAGTTCTTC. This translates into CASSQDSSVEQFF. The rearrangement uses TRBV3-1 and TRBJ2-1; D remains ambiguous. Germline CDR1 and CDR2: LGHDT and YNNKEL (reference sequence). V dropped 0 bases and J dropped 10 bases, with 10 bases sitting between them. The CDR3 runs 13 residues.

In its sample, this clonotype was seen many times. As DNA, the CDR3 is TGTGCCAGCAGCTCCACCGGGACACCAGAAGAGACCCAGTACTTC. Protein product: CASSSTGTPEETQYF. The V gene is TRBV11-2, the J gene TRBJ2-5, with D possibly being TRBD1 (6 bases). The germline V gene has CDR1 SGHAT and CDR2 FQNNGV. V lost 4 bases and J lost 3, with 15 bases in between. The CDR3 is made up of 15 amino acids.

This clonotype has only one observation. This sequence joins TRBV5-4 and TRBJ2-1, with TRBD2 matching over 11 bases. This CDR3 is 15 amino acids long. With V trimmed by 4 bases and J by 4 bases, 4 bases remained unmatched. In germline, CDR1 is SGHNT, CDR2 YYREEE (reference sequence). The CDR3 loop reads CASSPGTSGYNEQFF. For the CDR3, the DNA is TGTGCCAGCAGCCCTGGGACTAGCGGTTACAATGAGCAGTTCTTC.

This clonotype has a single count. This chain uses TRBV11-2 with TRBJ1-1; TRBD1 matches at 7 bases. CDR1 and CDR2 (germline): SGHAT, FQNNGV. Trimming took 4 bases from V and 0 from J; bases not matched to a gene: 8. The CDR3 totals 16 residues. The CDR3 region is CASSSTGWGMNTEAFF. The CDR3 coding sequence is TGTGCCAGCAGCTCGACAGGGTGGGGGATGAACACTGAAGCTTTCTTT. Combining the CDR3 with reference TRBV11-2 and TRBJ1-1 gives the whole variable domain EAGVAQSPRYKIIEKRQSVAFWCNPISGHATLYWYQQILGQGPKLLIQFQNNGVVDDSQLPKDRFSAERLKGVDSTLKIQPAKLEDSAVYLCASSSTGWGMNTEAFFGQGTRLTVV.